This T cell receptor (beta chain) came from a study of metastatic and nonmetastatic thyroid tumors (dated by TCRdb to between 2020 and 2021). For the wider study: For patients with malignant and with benign thyroid disease, the researchers compared repertoires between peripheral blood samples and tumor or nodule tissue samples. Results and caveats for the whole study, not just this receptor: In both blood and tumor samples, malignant tumors were reported to have significantly higher TCR beta diversity than benign nodules.

Trimming removed 5 bases from V and 0 bases from J, leaving 20 bases between the germline ends. The CDR3 contains 17 residues, cysteine and phenylalanine counted. The retained sequence is limited to the CDR3, 51 bases, with the frame set at the first base. Reading the germline V gene (reference sequence) gives CDR1 PRHDT and CDR2 FYEKMQ. This clone was observed at least ten times. Which antigen it targets is not known. Base qualities were left out, and no much larger clone turns up one base away. No patient had received any treatment before thyroid surgery. Using T-cell receptor beta sequencing, the study looked back at clinical samples from patients collected from the early 2010s to the late 2010s. Library prep was done by PCR. Sequenced using an Illumina HiSeq 4000. High-throughput sequencing was used to profile the TCR beta-chain CDR3 region of each patient. On the study's bioinformatics: The researchers built a classifier to tell apart papillary thyroid cancer patients with distant metastasis, based on CDR3 differences among clinicopathological groups. The Shannon index was used to assess repertoire diversity, and the Morisita-Horn index was used to assess tumor-blood repertoire similarity. In-frame beta chains were kept once TCRdb had trimmed the public reads at Q25 with fastp and called clones with MiXCR. The V and J calls and clone size come from TCRdb's table, not from the authors' own analysis. In all, the sample holds around 28,000 clones, and roughly 15% of those were seen once. Of the sample, around 5% falls within the top ten clones.

This TCR derives from a female donor with papillary thyroid cancer or a benign thyroid nodule (not recorded which). Some clones in this sample may be carry-over from other donors' samples. This chain is built from TRBV13 and TRBJ2-7; the D gene is perhaps TRBD2, on 6 matching bases. The specimen was blood. The sequenced DNA: TGTGCCAGCAGCCGGATCCCCGGGACTCTGAGCTCCTACGAGCAGTACTTC. This gives the protein CASSRIPGTLSSYEQYF.